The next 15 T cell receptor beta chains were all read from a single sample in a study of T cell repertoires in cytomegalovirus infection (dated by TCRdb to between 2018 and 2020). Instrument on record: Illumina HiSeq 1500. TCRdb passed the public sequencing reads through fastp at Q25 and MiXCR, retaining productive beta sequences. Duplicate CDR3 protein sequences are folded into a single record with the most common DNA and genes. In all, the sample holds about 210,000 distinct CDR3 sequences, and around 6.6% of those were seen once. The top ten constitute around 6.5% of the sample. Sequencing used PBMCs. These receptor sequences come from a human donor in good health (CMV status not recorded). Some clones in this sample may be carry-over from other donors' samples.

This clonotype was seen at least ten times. CDR3: CASVGGTEAFF. CDR3 bases: TGTGCCAGCGTCGGCGGGACTGAAGCTTTCTTT. The J gene is TRBJ1-1, the V gene TRBV7-9; D is undetermined. CDR3 length: 11 residues. Germline V CDR1 and CDR2: SEHNR, FQNEAQ (reference sequence). V lost 8 bases and J 5 bases, leaving 9 bases between the germline ends. Complete variable domain (other parts from reference TRBV7-9 and TRBJ1-1): DTGVSQNPRHKITKRGQNVTFRCDPISEHNRLYWYRQTLGQGPEFLTYFQNEAQLEKSRLLSDRFSAERPKGSFSTLEIQRTEQGDSAMYLCASVGGTEAFFGQGTRLTVV.

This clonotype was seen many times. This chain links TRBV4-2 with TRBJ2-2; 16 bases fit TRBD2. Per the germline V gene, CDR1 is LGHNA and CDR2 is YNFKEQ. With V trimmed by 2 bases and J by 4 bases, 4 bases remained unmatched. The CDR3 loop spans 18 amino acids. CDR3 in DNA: TGTGCCAGCAGCCAAACGGGACTAGCGGGGGGGCTCACCGGGGAGCTGTTTTTT. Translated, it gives CASSQTGLAGGLTGELFF.

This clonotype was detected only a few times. The CDR3 region has the DNA TGTGCCAGCAGCTCACAAGGTTCGTCCTACAATGAGCAGTTCTTC. Its protein product is CASSSQGSSYNEQFF. The chain carries TRBV7-9 and TRBJ2-1, with no clear D. This CDR3 has 15 amino acids. Germline-derived CDR1 and CDR2 are SEHNR and FQNEAQ (reference sequence). V lost 4 bases to trimming and J lost 1 base, with 11 bases between them. The whole variable domain, filled in from reference TRBV7-9 and TRBJ2-1, reads DTGVSQNPRHKITKRGQNVTFRCDPISEHNRLYWYRQTLGQGPEFLTYFQNEAQLEKSRLLSDRFSAERPKGSFSTLEIQRTEQGDSAMYLCASSSQGSSYNEQFFGPGTRLTVL.

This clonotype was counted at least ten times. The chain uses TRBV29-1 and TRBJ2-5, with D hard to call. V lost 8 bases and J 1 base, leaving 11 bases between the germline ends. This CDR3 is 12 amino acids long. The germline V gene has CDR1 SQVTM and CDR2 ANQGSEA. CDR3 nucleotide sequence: TGCAGCACCAGTACAACCCAAGAGACCCAGTACTTC. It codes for CSTSTTQETQYF.

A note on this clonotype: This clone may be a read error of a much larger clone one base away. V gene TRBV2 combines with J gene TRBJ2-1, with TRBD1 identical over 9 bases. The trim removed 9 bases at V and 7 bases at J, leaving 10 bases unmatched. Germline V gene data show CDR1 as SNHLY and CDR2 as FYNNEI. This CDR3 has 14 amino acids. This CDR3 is CASTLDRGSNEQFF. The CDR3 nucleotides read TGTGCCAGTACCCTGGACAGGGGATCTAATGAGCAGTTCTTC.

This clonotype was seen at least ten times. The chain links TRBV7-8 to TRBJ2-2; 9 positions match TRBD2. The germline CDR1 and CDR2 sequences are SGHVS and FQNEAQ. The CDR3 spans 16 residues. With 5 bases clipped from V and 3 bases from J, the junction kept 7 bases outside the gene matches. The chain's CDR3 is CASSLSSGADTGELFF. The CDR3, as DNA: TGTGCCAGCAGCCTATCTAGCGGGGCAGACACCGGGGAGCTGTTTTTT.

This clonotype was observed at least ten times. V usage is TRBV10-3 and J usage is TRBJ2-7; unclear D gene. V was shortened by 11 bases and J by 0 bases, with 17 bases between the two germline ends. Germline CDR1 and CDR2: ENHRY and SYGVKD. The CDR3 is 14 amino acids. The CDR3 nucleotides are TGTGCCTCTTACCTACCTCGTAGCTCCTACGAGCAGTACTTC. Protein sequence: CASYLPRSSYEQYF.

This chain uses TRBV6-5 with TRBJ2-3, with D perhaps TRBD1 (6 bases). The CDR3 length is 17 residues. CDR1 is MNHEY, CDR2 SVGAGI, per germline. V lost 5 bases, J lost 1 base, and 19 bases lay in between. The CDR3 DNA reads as TGTGCCAGCAGTCCCCTCCGACAGGACTTCGGCACAGATACGCAGTATTTT. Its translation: CASSPLRQDFGTDTQYF.

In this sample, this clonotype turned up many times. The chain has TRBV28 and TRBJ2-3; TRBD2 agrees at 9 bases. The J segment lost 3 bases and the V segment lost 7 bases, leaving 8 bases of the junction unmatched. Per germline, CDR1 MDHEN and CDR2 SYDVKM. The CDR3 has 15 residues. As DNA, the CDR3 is TGTGCCAGCATACAAGCGGGGGGCAGGACAGATACGCAGTATTTT. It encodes CASIQAGGRTDTQYF.

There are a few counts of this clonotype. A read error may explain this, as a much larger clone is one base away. The CDR3 bases are TGTGCCAGCAGTGACCACAATCAGCCCCAGCATTTT. Protein product: CASSDHNQPQHF. The chain employs TRBV2 and TRBJ1-5; unclear D gene. The CDR3 extends over 12 amino acids. CDR1 and CDR2 from the germline V gene are SNHLY and FYNNEI. With 3 bases removed from V and 3 bases from J, the gap between germline ends came to 3 bases.

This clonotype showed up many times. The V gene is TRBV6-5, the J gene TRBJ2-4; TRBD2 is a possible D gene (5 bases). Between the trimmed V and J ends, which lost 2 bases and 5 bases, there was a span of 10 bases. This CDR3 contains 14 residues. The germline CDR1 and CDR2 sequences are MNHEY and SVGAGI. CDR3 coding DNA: TGTGCCAGCAGTTACGGAGGCGGTGAAAACATTCAGTACTTC. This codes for CASSYGGGENIQYF.

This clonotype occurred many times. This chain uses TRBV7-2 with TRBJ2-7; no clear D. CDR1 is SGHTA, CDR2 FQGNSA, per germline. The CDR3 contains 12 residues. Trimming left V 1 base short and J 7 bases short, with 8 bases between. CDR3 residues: CASSLELGEQYF. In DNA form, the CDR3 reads TGTGCCAGCAGCTTAGAGTTAGGGGAGCAGTACTTC.

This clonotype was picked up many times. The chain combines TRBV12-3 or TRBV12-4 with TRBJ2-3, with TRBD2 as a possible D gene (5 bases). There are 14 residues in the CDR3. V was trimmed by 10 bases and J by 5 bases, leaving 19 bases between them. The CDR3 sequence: CAMGTGSFGDTQYF. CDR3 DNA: TGTGCCATGGGAACGGGGTCCTTCGGAGATACGCAGTATTTT.

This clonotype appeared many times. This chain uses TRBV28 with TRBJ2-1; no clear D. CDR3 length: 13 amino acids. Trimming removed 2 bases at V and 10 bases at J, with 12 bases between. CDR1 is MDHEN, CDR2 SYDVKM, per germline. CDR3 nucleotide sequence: TGTGCCAGCAGTTTACCCCCCTTAGGGGAGCAGTTCTTC. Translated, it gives CASSLPPLGEQFF.

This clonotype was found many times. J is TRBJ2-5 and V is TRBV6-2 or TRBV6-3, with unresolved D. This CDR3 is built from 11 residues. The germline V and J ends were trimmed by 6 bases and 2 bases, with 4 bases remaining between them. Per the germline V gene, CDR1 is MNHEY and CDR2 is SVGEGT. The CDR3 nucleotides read TGTGCCAGCAGGAATCAAGAGACCCAGTACTTC. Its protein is CASRNQETQYF.